These T cell receptor beta chains were read from a single sample in a study of immune evolution from preneoplasia to lung adenocarcinoma. The method was immunoSEQ multiplex PCR; TCRdb's version includes in-frame clones alone and lacks a portion of them. The sample lists around 6,500 clones, around 80% occurring once. Sequencing was performed on FFPE invasive lung adenocarcinoma tissue. These receptors were obtained from a person aged 45 to 59 with lung adenocarcinoma. Both conserved end residues are part of each CDR3. The D gene is left open where the match is weak. Clone sizes are given selectively: once, few, many, or a class where the clone is expanded.

v_call: TRBV7-9; d_call: -; j_call: TRBJ2-3; clone_size: once; cdr3_aa: CASSLRDYTQYF; cdr3_nt: TGTGCCAGCAGCTTACGGGACTATACGCAGTATTTT
v_call: TRBV6-5; d_call: -; j_call: TRBJ2-3; clone_size: -; cdr3_aa: CASSWRPNRQYTQYF; cdr3_nt: TGTGCCAGCAGCTGGAGGCCCAACAGGCAATATACGCAGTATTTT
v_call: TRBV7-9; d_call: -; j_call: TRBJ2-1; clone_size: -; cdr3_aa: CASSPGHGRSYNEQFF; cdr3_nt: TGTGCCAGCAGCCCCGGACATGGGCGCTCCTACAATGAGCAGTTCTTC
v_call: TRBV7-2; d_call: -; j_call: TRBJ2-1; clone_size: -; cdr3_aa: CASGSPILRYEQFF; cdr3_nt: TGTGCCAGCGGGTCACCCATTCTCAGGTATGAGCAGTTCTTC
v_call: TRBV28; d_call: -; j_call: TRBJ1-3; clone_size: -; cdr3_aa: CASSLNPTGKTISGNTIYF; cdr3_nt: TGTGCCAGCAGTTTAAATCCGACGGGAAAGACGATCTCTGGAAACACCATATATTTT
v_call: TRBV9; d_call: -; j_call: TRBJ1-3; clone_size: -; cdr3_aa: CASSEQGFGNTIYF; cdr3_nt: TGTGCCAGCAGCGAACAGGGCTTCGGAAACACCATATATTTT
v_call: TRBV6-6; d_call: -; j_call: TRBJ1-5; clone_size: -; cdr3_aa: CASSGGLGNQPQHF; cdr3_nt: TGTGCCAGCAGTGGGGGACTTGGCAATCAGCCCCAGCATTTT
v_call: TRBV4-2; d_call: -; j_call: TRBJ2-3; clone_size: -; cdr3_aa: CASSHIHDTQYF; cdr3_nt: TGTGCCAGCAGCCACATCCACGATACGCAGTATTTT
v_call: TRBV19; d_call: TRBD2; j_call: TRBJ2-3; clone_size: -; cdr3_aa: CASSTPSGSTDTQYF; cdr3_nt: TGTGCCAGTAGTACTCCTAGCGGGAGCACAGATACGCAGTATTTT
v_call: TRBV5-1; d_call: TRBD2; j_call: TRBJ2-5; clone_size: -; cdr3_aa: CASSLGTSGETQYF; cdr3_nt: TGCGCCAGCAGCTTGGGGACTAGCGGAGAGACCCAGTACTTC
v_call: TRBV4-3; d_call: -; j_call: TRBJ2-1; clone_size: -; cdr3_aa: CASSQKNEQFF; cdr3_nt: TGCGCCAGCAGCCAGAAGAATGAGCAGTTCTTC
v_call: TRBV18; d_call: TRBD1; j_call: TRBJ1-5; clone_size: -; cdr3_aa: CASSPRQGYNQPQHF; cdr3_nt: TGTGCCAGCTCACCGCGACAGGGTTACAATCAGCCCCAGCATTTT
v_call: TRBV30; d_call: -; j_call: TRBJ2-2; clone_size: few; cdr3_aa: CAWSVLGMGELFF; cdr3_nt: TGTGCCTGGAGTGTACTGGGGATGGGGGAGCTGTTTTTT
v_call: TRBV7-3; d_call: TRBD1; j_call: TRBJ2-7; clone_size: -; cdr3_aa: CASSSRTGRTYEQYF; cdr3_nt: TGTGCCAGCAGCTCCAGGACAGGGAGGACCTACGAGCAGTACTTC
v_call: TRBV18; d_call: -; j_call: TRBJ1-1; clone_size: once; cdr3_aa: CASSNTEAFF; cdr3_nt: TGTGCCAGCTCAAACACTGAAGCTTTCTTT
v_call: TRBV2; d_call: TRBD1; j_call: TRBJ1-4; clone_size: few; cdr3_aa: CASSFQGATNEKLFF; cdr3_nt: TGTGCCAGCAGTTTTCAGGGGGCAACTAATGAAAAACTGTTTTTT
v_call: TRBV4-3; d_call: -; j_call: TRBJ1-1; clone_size: -; cdr3_aa: CASSQIQGGRTEAFF; cdr3_nt: TGCGCCAGCAGCCAGATACAGGGAGGTCGGACTGAAGCTTTTTTT
v_call: TRBV18; d_call: -; j_call: TRBJ2-3; clone_size: -; cdr3_aa: CASSPQEPRRTDTQYF; cdr3_nt: TGTGCCAGCTCACCGCAGGAGCCACGTCGGACAGATACGCAGTATTTT
v_call: TRBV9; d_call: -; j_call: TRBJ2-1; clone_size: -; cdr3_aa: CASSVDSTSDEQFF; cdr3_nt: TGTGCCAGCAGCGTAGACTCGACTTCAGATGAGCAGTTCTTC
v_call: TRBV30; d_call: -; j_call: TRBJ2-7; clone_size: -; cdr3_aa: CAWSVLSRSYEQYF; cdr3_nt: TGTGCCTGGAGTGTACTGTCCCGGTCCTACGAGCAGTACTTC
v_call: TRBV27; d_call: -; j_call: TRBJ1-2; clone_size: -; cdr3_aa: CASSLLGTYGYTF; cdr3_nt: TGTGCCAGCAGTTTATTAGGGACCTATGGCTACACCTTC
v_call: TRBV6-6; d_call: -; j_call: TRBJ2-2; clone_size: -; cdr3_aa: CASSNKGNTGELFF; cdr3_nt: TGTGCCAGCAGCAACAAAGGGAACACCGGGGAGCTGTTTTTT
v_call: TRBV9; d_call: -; j_call: TRBJ2-5; clone_size: -; cdr3_aa: CASSVEGDQETQYF; cdr3_nt: TGTGCCAGCAGCGTAGAAGGGGACCAAGAGACCCAGTACTTC
v_call: TRBV28; d_call: -; j_call: TRBJ1-1; clone_size: -; cdr3_aa: CASSLLGGGDSNTEAFF; cdr3_nt: TGTGCCAGCAGTTTATTGGGGGGTGGTGACTCGAACACTGAAGCTTTCTTT
v_call: TRBV5-1; d_call: -; j_call: TRBJ1-5; clone_size: -; cdr3_aa: CASSLARGQPQHF; cdr3_nt: TGCGCCAGCAGCTTGGCCAGGGGTCAGCCCCAGCATTTT
v_call: TRBV15; d_call: TRBD1; j_call: TRBJ1-1; clone_size: -; cdr3_aa: CATSREAPLQGAVNTEAFF; cdr3_nt: TGTGCCACCAGCAGAGAGGCCCCCCTCCAGGGGGCCGTGAACACTGAAGCTTTCTTT
v_call: TRBV18; d_call: -; j_call: TRBJ1-2; clone_size: few; cdr3_aa: CASSPLRETYGYTF; cdr3_nt: TGTGCCAGCTCACCACTCAGGGAGACCTATGGCTACACCTTC
v_call: TRBV15; d_call: TRBD1; j_call: TRBJ1-3; clone_size: -; cdr3_aa: CATSRQYTTGTGTVGGNTIYF; cdr3_nt: TGTGCCACCAGCAGACAGTACACCACCGGGACAGGGACCGTGGGGGGAAACACCATATATTTT
v_call: TRBV10-3; d_call: TRBD2; j_call: TRBJ2-1; clone_size: -; cdr3_aa: CAIRAGTSGYNKQFF; cdr3_nt: TGTGCCATCAGAGCCGGGACTAGCGGATACAATAAGCAGTTCTTC
v_call: TRBV5-6; d_call: -; j_call: TRBJ1-2; clone_size: -; cdr3_aa: CASSLWAGNYGYTF; cdr3_nt: TGTGCCAGCAGCTTGTGGGCGGGGAACTATGGCTACACCTTC
v_call: TRBV21-1; d_call: -; j_call: TRBJ2-7; clone_size: few; cdr3_aa: CASSKEATYEQYF; cdr3_nt: TGTGCCAGCAGCAAAGAGGCCACCTACGAGCAGTACTTC
v_call: TRBV6-5; d_call: TRBD1; j_call: TRBJ1-3; clone_size: -; cdr3_aa: CATKTGTGNTIYF; cdr3_nt: TGTGCCACCAAGACAGGGACTGGAAACACCATATATTTT
v_call: TRBV30; d_call: TRBD1; j_call: TRBJ1-2; clone_size: -; cdr3_aa: CAWSTGDSSYGYTF; cdr3_nt: TGTGCCTGGAGTACAGGGGACTCGTCCTATGGCTACACCTTC
v_call: TRBV19; d_call: -; j_call: TRBJ1-5; clone_size: -; cdr3_aa: CASSRSKRDQPQHF; cdr3_nt: TGTGCCAGTAGTAGGTCGAAAAGGGATCAGCCCCAGCATTTT
v_call: TRBV27; d_call: TRBD2; j_call: TRBJ2-3; clone_size: few; cdr3_aa: CASSLLLAGGGTQYF; cdr3_nt: TGTGCCAGCAGTTTACTACTAGCGGGAGGAGGAACGCAGTATTTT
v_call: TRBV18; d_call: -; j_call: TRBJ2-7; clone_size: -; cdr3_aa: CASSPPGPVVGVDEQYF; cdr3_nt: TGTGCCAGCTCACCACCCGGCCCGGTGGTCGGAGTCGACGAGCAGTACTTC
v_call: TRBV28; d_call: -; j_call: TRBJ1-2; clone_size: -; cdr3_aa: CASSFLRGRSGYTF; cdr3_nt: TGTGCCAGCAGTTTTTTGAGAGGGCGAAGTGGCTACACCTTC
v_call: TRBV7-8; d_call: -; j_call: TRBJ2-3; clone_size: -; cdr3_aa: CASSKQGHSTDTQYF; cdr3_nt: TGTGCCAGCAGCAAGCAGGGGCACAGCACAGATACGCAGTATTTT
v_call: TRBV6-6; d_call: TRBD1; j_call: TRBJ1-3; clone_size: -; cdr3_aa: CASRSGTGSGNTIYF; cdr3_nt: TGTGCCAGCAGATCGGGGACAGGCTCCGGAAACACCATATATTTT
v_call: TRBV5-1; d_call: -; j_call: TRBJ2-3; clone_size: -; cdr3_aa: CASSRTGTYSTDTQYF; cdr3_nt: TGCGCCAGCAGCCGAACAGGGACGTATAGCACAGATACGCAGTATTTT